This TCR beta chain was recovered during a study of blood T cell repertoires in COVID-19. As for the study in general: Nucleic acid was either cDNA or gDNA, and it came from T cells, B-cell-depleted T cells, or PBMCs.

This clone was found a few times. The sample contains more than one DNA sequence encoding this CDR3. The CDR3 has 13 residues. V was clipped by 4 bases and J by 6 bases, with 12 bases between them. Germline V CDR1 and CDR2: MNHEY, SMNVEV (reference sequence). The method was immunoSEQ multiplex PCR; TCRdb's version includes in-frame clones alone and lacks a portion of them. The data show tens of thousands of clones, around 90% seen once. The receptor was isolated from a woman aged 45-65 years with active or convalescent COVID-19. The chain is built from TRBV27 and TRBJ1-2; the D is unclear. The source material was peripheral blood. CDR3 loop: CASSSGFVDGYTF. CDR3 nucleotides: TGTGCCAGCAGTTCAGGATTCGTCGATGGCTACACCTTC.